What follows describes a single TCR beta chain. The data derive from a study of T-cell memory formation after mild COVID-19. TCRdb independently ran MiXCR on the 5' RACE reads; one entry per CDR3 protein. The sample records about 290,000 distinct CDR3 sequences, around a sixth being singletons. The CDR3 length is 16 residues. Trimming shortened V by 6 bases and J by 0 bases, and 17 bases separated the two germline ends. Germline V gives CDR1 DFQATT, CDR2 SNEGSKA (reference sequence). The source material was PBMCs or a T cell subset sorted from them (not recorded which). The sequence derives from a man aged 18 to 29 who had mild COVID-19 (a few samples of this study predate the infection). Cell type and time point are not known. This sequence joins TRBV20-1 and TRBJ2-2, with D perhaps TRBD2 (6 bases). CDR3 amino acids: CSARLGERANTGELFF. CDR3 nucleotide sequence: TGCAGTGCCCGCTTGGGGGAGCGGGCGAACACCGGGGAGCTGTTTTTT.